The clone carrying this TCR beta chain was counted only a few times. Its target is not known. Germline lookup yields CDR1 DFQATT and CDR2 SNEGSKA (reference sequence). CDR3 length: 11 residues. V gave up 6 bases and J gave up 4 bases, with 8 bases separating them. This specimen comes from a study of early stage breast cancer tumors. The overall study: About 70% of the 16 invasive tumors were ER+, PR+ and HER2-.

The assay was immunoSEQ multiplex PCR, and TCRdb's table has in-frame clones only and misses some. The repertoire holds tens of thousands of clones, with roughly 86% as singletons. General study points: Comparing each tissue with blood distinguished tumor from normal in most of the 16 patients. Compared with adjacent normal breast tissue, tumors showed 2 to 2.5-fold greater T cell density and higher clonality. Most shared enriched TCRB sequences were commonly generated ones.

This TCR came from a person in their fifties or sixties with breast cancer. The chain uses TRBV20-1 and TRBJ2-3, with D unclear. Sequenced input: blood. As DNA, the CDR3 is TGCAGTGCCCAAATCTCAGATACGCAGTATTTT. This codes for CSAQISDTQYF.